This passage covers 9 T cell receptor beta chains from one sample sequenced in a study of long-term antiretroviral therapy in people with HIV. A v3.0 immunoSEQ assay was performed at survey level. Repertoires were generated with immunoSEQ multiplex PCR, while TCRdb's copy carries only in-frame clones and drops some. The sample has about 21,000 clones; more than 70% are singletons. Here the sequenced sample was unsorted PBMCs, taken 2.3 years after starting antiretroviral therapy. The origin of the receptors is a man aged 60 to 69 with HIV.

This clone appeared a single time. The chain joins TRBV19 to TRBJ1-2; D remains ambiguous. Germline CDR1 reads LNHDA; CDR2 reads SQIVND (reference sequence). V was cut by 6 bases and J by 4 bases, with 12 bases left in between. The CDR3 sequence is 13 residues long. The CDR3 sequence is CASSPMAAYGYTF. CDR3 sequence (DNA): TGTGCCAGTAGCCCGATGGCGGCCTATGGCTACACCTTC.

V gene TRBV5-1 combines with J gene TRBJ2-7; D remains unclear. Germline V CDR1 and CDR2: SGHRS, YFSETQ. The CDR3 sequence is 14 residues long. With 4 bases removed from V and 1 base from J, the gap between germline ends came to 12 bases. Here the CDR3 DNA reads TGCGCCAGCAGCCTTCGGACGGGTTCCTACGAGCAGTACTTC. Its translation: CASSLRTGSYEQYF.

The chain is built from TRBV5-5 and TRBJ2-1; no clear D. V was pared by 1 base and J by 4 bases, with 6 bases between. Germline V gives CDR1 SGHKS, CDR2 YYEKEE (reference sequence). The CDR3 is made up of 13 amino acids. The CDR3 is CASSLWTYNEQFF. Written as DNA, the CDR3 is TGTGCCAGCAGCTTGTGGACGTACAATGAGCAGTTCTTC.

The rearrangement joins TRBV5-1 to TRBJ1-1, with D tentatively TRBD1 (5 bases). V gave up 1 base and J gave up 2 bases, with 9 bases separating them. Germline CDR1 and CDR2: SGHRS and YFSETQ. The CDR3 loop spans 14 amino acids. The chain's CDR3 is CASSLSDTNTEAFF. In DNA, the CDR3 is TGCGCCAGCAGCTTGTCGGACACTAACACTGAAGCTTTCTTT.

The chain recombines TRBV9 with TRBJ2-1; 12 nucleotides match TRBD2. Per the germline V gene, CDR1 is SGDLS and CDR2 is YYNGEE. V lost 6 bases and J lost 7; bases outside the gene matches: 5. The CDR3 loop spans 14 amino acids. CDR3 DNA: TGTGCCAGCACTCGACTAGCGGGGGAGAATGAGCAGTTCTTC. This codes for CASTRLAGENEQFF.

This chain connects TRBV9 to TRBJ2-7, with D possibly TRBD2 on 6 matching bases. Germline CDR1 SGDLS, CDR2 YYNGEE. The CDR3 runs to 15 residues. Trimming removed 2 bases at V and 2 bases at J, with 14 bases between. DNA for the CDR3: TGTGCCAGCAGCGTTGGTGGTAGCGGAGCCTACGAGCAGTACTTC. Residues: CASSVGGSGAYEQYF.

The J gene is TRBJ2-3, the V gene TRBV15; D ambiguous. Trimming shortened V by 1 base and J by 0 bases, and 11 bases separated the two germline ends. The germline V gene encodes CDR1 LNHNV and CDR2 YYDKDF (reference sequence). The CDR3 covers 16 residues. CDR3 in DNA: TGTGCCACCAGCAGAGGCCCTCCCCTTAGCACAGATACGCAGTATTTT. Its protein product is CATSRGPPLSTDTQYF.

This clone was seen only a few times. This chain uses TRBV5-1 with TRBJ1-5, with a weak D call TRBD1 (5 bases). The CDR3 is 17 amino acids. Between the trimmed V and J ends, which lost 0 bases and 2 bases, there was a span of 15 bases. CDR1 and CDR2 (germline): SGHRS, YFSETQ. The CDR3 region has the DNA TGCGCCAGCAGCTTGGCCCCGACAGAGGGAGGCAATCAGCCCCAGCATTTT. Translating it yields CASSLAPTEGGNQPQHF. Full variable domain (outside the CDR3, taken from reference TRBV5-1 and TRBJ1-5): KAGVTQTPRYLIKTRGQQVTLSCSPISGHRSVSWYQQTPGQGLQFLFEYFSETQRNKGNFPGRFSGRQFSNSRSEMNVSTLELGDSALYLCASSLAPTEGGNQPQHFGDGTRLSIL.

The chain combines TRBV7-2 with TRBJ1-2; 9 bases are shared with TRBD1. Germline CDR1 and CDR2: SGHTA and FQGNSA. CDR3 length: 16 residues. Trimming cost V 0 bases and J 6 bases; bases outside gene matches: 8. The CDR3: CASSLAQQGAGNGYTF. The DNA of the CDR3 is TGTGCCAGCAGCTTAGCCCAACAGGGGGCGGGTAATGGCTACACCTTC.